A single sample is the source of the 15 T cell receptor beta chains below, sequenced in a study of cytomegalovirus exposure and HLA in healthy donors. PCR was performed using 60 Vbeta and 13 Jbeta primers. Sequencing used immunoSEQ multiplex PCR; TCRdb keeps in-frame clones, though not all of them. The data contain about 120,000 clones, over 70% of them singletons. Sequencing was performed on PBMCs. The receptors stem from a man aged 18 to 30 in good health and CMV-seropositive.

This chain connects TRBV6-1 to TRBJ2-5, with D tentatively TRBD1 (6 bases). The CDR3 length is 15 residues. Trimming stripped 9 bases from V and 1 base from J, with 18 bases between. The germline gives CDR1 MNHNS, CDR2 SASEGT. This CDR3 is CASRMDSVSQETQYF. CDR3 DNA: TGTGCCAGTAGAATGGACAGCGTATCCCAAGAGACCCAGTACTTC.

This clone was detected once. The rearrangement uses TRBV27 and TRBJ1-1; 10 nucleotides match TRBD1. The V gene's germline CDR1 is MNHEY and CDR2 SMNVEV (reference sequence). V shed 7 bases and J 5 bases; nucleotides not matched to a gene: 4. The CDR3 totals 13 residues. The DNA for the CDR3 is TGTGCCAGCACGGGGACAGGGGAGACTGAAGCTTTCTTT. This translates into CASTGTGETEAFF.

The chain uses TRBV6-6 and TRBJ2-7, with 8 bases fitting TRBD2. This CDR3 region has 13 residues. V was clipped by 6 bases and J by 7 bases; unmatched bases: 8. Germline CDR1 reads MNHNY; CDR2 reads SVGAGI (reference sequence). CDR3 sequence (DNA): TGTGCCAGCAGACTAGCGGAACTTTGGGAGCAGTACTTC. Protein: CASRLAELWEQYF.

CDR3 residues: CASSLAHTNTEAFF. Here the CDR3 DNA reads TGTGCCAGCAGCTTAGCACACACGAACACTGAAGCTTTCTTT. The chain couples TRBV7-6 to TRBJ1-1; D call uncertain. CDR1 SGHVS and CDR2 FNYEAQ come from the germline V gene. The CDR3 extends over 14 amino acids. Trimming removed 0 bases from V and 1 base from J, with 6 bases in between.

This chain uses TRBV5-6 with TRBJ2-2; D remains ambiguous. The germline V gene encodes CDR1 SGHDT and CDR2 YYEEEE. The CDR3 loop spans 13 amino acids. V was trimmed by 1 base and J by 4 bases, leaving 5 bases between them. CDR3 nucleotides: TGTGCCAGCAGCTTGCAGGTCACCGGGGAGCTGTTTTTT. As protein: CASSLQVTGELFF.

The chain uses TRBV25-1 and TRBJ2-7; TRBD1 agrees at 11 bases. The ends lost 6 bases at V and 6 bases at J; junction bases unmatched: 1. The CDR3 totals 12 residues. Germline V lookup: CDR1 MGHDK, CDR2 SYGVNS. The CDR3 DNA is TGTGCCAGCAGGGACAGGGGGCGCGAGCAGTACTTC. The encoded protein is CASRDRGREQYF.

This chain uses TRBV6-1 with TRBJ1-6, with 7 bases lining up with TRBD1. The CDR3 sequence is 15 residues long. The ends lost 5 bases at V and 2 bases at J; junction bases unmatched: 3. Germline V gives CDR1 MNHNS, CDR2 SASEGT. The CDR3 nucleotides read TGTGCCAGCAGTAGGGACAGAGCCTATAATTCACCCCTCCACTTT. It translates to CASSRDRAYNSPLHF.

V and J are TRBV7-2 and TRBJ2-2, with TRBD2 as a possible D gene (6 bases). This CDR3 comprises 16 residues. V gave up 5 bases and J gave up 4 bases, with 17 bases separating them. From germline, CDR1 is SGHTA and CDR2 FQGNSA. The CDR3 nucleotides are TGTGCCAGCAGCCTCCCATTGGCGGGACCCACCGGGGAGCTGTTTTTT. Translated, it gives CASSLPLAGPTGELFF. The full variable domain, in which reference TRBV7-2 and TRBJ2-2 provide the parts outside the CDR3, is GAGVSQSPSNKVTEKGKDVELRCDPISGHTALYWYRQSLGQGLEFLIYFQGNSAPDKSGLPSDRFSAERTGGSVSTLTIQRTQQEDSAVYLCASSLPLAGPTGELFFGEGSRLTVL.

The chain links TRBV5-1 to TRBJ1-5; 8 bases are shared with TRBD1. The length of the CDR3 is 16 residues. The germline CDR1 and CDR2 sequences are SGHRS and YFSETQ. V lost 0 bases, J lost 1 base, and 3 bases stayed unmatched. The CDR3 DNA follows: TGCGCCAGCAGCTTGGGGACAGGGAGGAGCAATCAGCCCCAGCATTTT. Translated, it gives CASSLGTGRSNQPQHF. Complete variable domain (other parts from reference TRBV5-1 and TRBJ1-5): KAGVTQTPRYLIKTRGQQVTLSCSPISGHRSVSWYQQTPGQGLQFLFEYFSETQRNKGNFPGRFSGRQFSNSRSEMNVSTLELGDSALYLCASSLGTGRSNQPQHFGDGTRLSIL.

V gene TRBV7-9 combines with J gene TRBJ1-4; TRBD1 is a possible D gene (5 bases). Trimming left V 5 bases short and J 0 bases short, with 13 bases between. CDR3 size: 16 residues. The germline V gene has CDR1 SEHNR and CDR2 FQNEAQ (reference sequence). The CDR3, as DNA: TGTGCCAGCAGCACGGGACTGATTTCAACTAATGAAAAACTGTTTTTT. Protein: CASSTGLISTNEKLFF.

V and J are TRBV5-8 and TRBJ2-1; TRBD2 agrees at 12 bases. Germline trimming cut 0 bases from V and 2 bases from J; bases unmatched to any gene: 6. The CDR3 loop spans 18 amino acids. Germline values: CDR1 SGHTS, CDR2 YDEGEE. The CDR3: CASSLGSSGGAAYNEQFF. Written as DNA, the CDR3 is TGTGCCAGCAGCTTGGGGTCTAGCGGGGGGGCCGCCTACAATGAGCAGTTCTTC.

This clone has more than one count but fewer than ten. The CDR3 spells CASSQEKGQGPYEQYF. CDR3 DNA sequence: TGCGCCAGCAGCCAAGAAAAGGGACAGGGACCCTACGAGCAGTACTTC. The J gene is TRBJ2-5, the V gene TRBV4-1, with 9 bases lining up with TRBD1. The J call could be wrong; TRBJ2-7 is a better fit for the DNA end. The CDR3 has 16 amino acids. The germline gives CDR1 MGHRA, CDR2 YSYEKL.

The genes are TRBV7-8 and TRBJ1-1, with TRBD1 matching over 7 bases. From germline, CDR1 is SGHVS and CDR2 FQNEAQ. This CDR3 spans 15 amino acids. V was pared by 0 bases and J by 8 bases, with 9 bases of the junction left unmatched. Here the CDR3 reads CASSLAKLQGKEAFF. DNA for the CDR3: TGTGCCAGCAGCTTAGCAAAGCTACAGGGGAAGGAAGCTTTCTTT.

The chain uses TRBV7-9 and TRBJ2-7; weak D call: TRBD2 (6 bases). CDR3 length: 13 amino acids. CDR1 and CDR2 (germline): SEHNR, FQNEAQ (reference sequence). V lost 0 bases, J lost 12 bases, and 15 bases lay in between. The DNA of the CDR3 is TGTGCCAGCAGCTTAGCGCAGTCTAGCGTTTGGTACTTC. Residues: CASSLAQSSVWYF.

The rearrangement uses TRBV5-6 and TRBJ2-1; TRBD2 matches 7 bases. The V gene end was trimmed by 4 bases and the J gene end by 0 bases; junction bases not matched to a gene: 10. Germline V gene sequence: CDR1 SGHDT, CDR2 YYEEEE. This CDR3 contains 17 residues. The CDR3: CASSPTGGRTSYNEQFF. The CDR3 DNA reads as TGTGCCAGCAGCCCCACTGGCGGGAGAACCTCCTACAATGAGCAGTTCTTC.